These 21 T cell receptor beta chains were all obtained from the same sample, sequenced in a study of blood T cells in healthy people across ages. A second 7 to 11 cycle PCR used barcoded and J-beta primers. TCRdb reprocessed the 5' RACE reads with MiXCR, giving one entry per CDR3 protein. This table has 800,000 or so distinct CDR3 sequences, around two thirds appearing once. The sample was blood. Receptors originate from a man aged 25 to 45 in good health.

The V gene is TRBV5-1, the J gene TRBJ2-3; 7 bases fit TRBD1. The CDR3 is 16 residues long. CDR1 is SGHRS, CDR2 YFSETQ, per germline. V trimming: 7 bases; J trimming: 3 bases; junction bases outside the gene matches: 14. The chain's CDR3 is CASGMLQGLRTDTQYF. CDR3 DNA sequence: TGCGCCAGCGGCATGTTACAGGGGCTTAGGACAGATACGCAGTATTTT.

This chain connects TRBV12-3 or TRBV12-4 to TRBJ1-2; 8 bases line up with TRBD1. After removal of 6 bases from V and 4 bases from J, the junction contained 10 bases not matched to a gene. The CDR3 sequence is 15 residues long. CDR3 protein: CASSSGQGSLYGYTF. The CDR3 coding sequence is TGTGCCAGCAGCTCCGGACAGGGCTCCCTCTATGGCTACACCTTC.

This clonotype appeared a few times. CDR3 in DNA: TGTGCCAGCAGTAGTACACGAGGGGATACGCAGTATTTT. Translated: CASSSTRGDTQYF. The chain employs TRBV6-1 and TRBJ2-3; D is possibly TRBD2 (5 bases). Germline CDR1 and CDR2: MNHNS and SASEGT. V was shortened by 5 bases and J by 6 bases, with 12 bases between the two germline ends. This CDR3 comprises 13 residues.

The chain employs TRBV27 and TRBJ2-5, with 7 bases lining up with TRBD1. The DNA end is a closer match to TRBJ2-7, so the J assignment may be wrong. Per germline, CDR1 MNHEY and CDR2 SMNVEV (reference sequence). The CDR3 is 15 residues long. CDR3 nucleotide sequence: TGTGCCAGCAGTTTAAACCCCCAGGGGGCCTACGAGCAGTACTTC. Its protein is CASSLNPQGAYEQYF.

The J gene is TRBJ2-4, the V gene TRBV2; D remains unclear. The J call may be mistaken, given a closer DNA end match to TRBJ2-5. This CDR3 has 15 residues. Germline loops: CDR1 SNHLY, CDR2 FYNNEI. As DNA, the CDR3 is TGTGCCAGCAGTGAATTCGGGTCAAGCCAAGAGACCCAGTACTTC. It translates to CASSEFGSSQETQYF.

This clonotype has only a few counts. The chain has TRBV29-1 and TRBJ2-1; 8 nucleotides agree with TRBD1. Germline-derived CDR1 and CDR2 are SQVTM and ANQGSEA. The CDR3 is made up of 12 amino acids. With V trimmed by 8 bases and J by 6 bases, 6 bases remained unmatched. The CDR3 DNA is TGCAGCTTCTGGACAGGGAGCAATGAGCAGTTCTTC. This gives the protein CSFWTGSNEQFF.

The chain recombines TRBV7-2 with TRBJ2-3, with 8 bases matching TRBD2. This CDR3 comprises 14 residues. From germline, CDR1 is SGHTA and CDR2 FQGNSA. V lost 6 bases to trimming and J lost 2 bases; unmatched junction nucleotides: 4. The CDR3 loop reads CASRIAGNTDTQYF. DNA of the CDR3: TGTGCCAGCAGAATAGCGGGGAACACAGATACGCAGTATTTT.

The chain joins TRBV2 to TRBJ1-1; D is uncertain. Germline lookup yields CDR1 SNHLY and CDR2 FYNNEI. Trimming cost V 2 bases and J 5 bases, with 6 bases left between them. The CDR3 is made up of 12 amino acids. This CDR3 is CASSEWVTEAFF. Here the CDR3 DNA reads TGTGCCAGCAGTGAATGGGTAACTGAAGCTTTCTTT. The full variable domain, rest sourced from reference TRBV2 and TRBJ1-1, is EPEVTQTPSHQVTQMGQEVILRCVPISNHLYFYWYRQILGQKVEFLVSFYNNEISEKSEIFDDQFSVERPDGSNFTLKIRSTKLEDSAMYFCASSEWVTEAFFGQGTRLTVV.

The rearrangement links TRBV12-3 or TRBV12-4 to TRBJ1-1, with a possible D match to TRBD1 (5 bases). The CDR3 contains 15 residues. V was cut by 6 bases and J by 0 bases, with 14 bases left in between. The CDR3 DNA reads TGTGCCAGCAGCCAGACGGGACGGATGAACACTGAAGCTTTCTTT. Encoded protein: CASSQTGRMNTEAFF.

The chain uses TRBV6-5 and TRBJ2-7; 9 nucleotides match TRBD1. The trim removed 0 bases at V and 0 bases at J, leaving 9 bases unmatched. CDR1 is MNHEY, CDR2 SVGAGI, per germline. The CDR3 consists of 18 residues. The CDR3 protein is CASSYSGQNRGHSYEQYF. For the CDR3, the DNA is TGTGCCAGCAGTTACTCGGGGCAAAACAGGGGGCACTCCTACGAGCAGTACTTC.

The chain couples TRBV6-1 to TRBJ2-3; TRBD1 agrees at 7 bases. Germline V gene sequence: CDR1 MNHNS, CDR2 SASEGT. This CDR3 contains 15 residues. V gave up 5 bases and J gave up 4 bases; unmatched junction bases: 9. The CDR3 loop reads CASSMRQGSSDTQYF. In DNA, the CDR3 is TGTGCCAGCAGTATGAGACAGGGATCTTCAGATACGCAGTATTTT.

The rearrangement uses TRBV5-6 and TRBJ2-1; 8 nucleotides match TRBD2. CDR1 and CDR2 (germline): SGHDT, YYEEEE. Trimming cost V 4 bases and J 4 bases; bases outside gene matches: 7. The CDR3 runs to 15 residues. DNA for the CDR3: TGTGCCAGCAGCCGGGGCGGGGGGAGGTACAATGAGCAGTTCTTC. It yields the protein CASSRGGGRYNEQFF.

The chain links TRBV11-2 to TRBJ2-3, with 7 bases aligning to TRBD2. The CDR3 is made up of 17 amino acids. The ends lost 5 bases at V and 2 bases at J; junction bases unmatched: 13. Germline V gives CDR1 SGHAT, CDR2 FQNNGV. CDR3 DNA sequence: TGTGCCAGCAGCCCGTTCGAAGGCGGGAGACTCACAGATACGCAGTATTTT. This gives the protein CASSPFEGGRLTDTQYF.

The chain recombines TRBV7-9 with TRBJ2-7; TRBD2 might be the D (5 bases). The germline gives CDR1 SEHNR, CDR2 FQNEAQ (reference sequence). CDR3 size: 15 residues. With 5 bases removed from V and 10 bases from J, the gap between germline ends came to 24 bases. Written as DNA, the CDR3 is TGTGCCAGCAGCCCCCCGGGATTCCACCAAGAGACTCAGTACTTC. Translating it yields CASSPPGFHQETQYF.

Regarding this clonotype: This sequence may be a read error, since a much larger clone differs from it by one base. The genes are TRBV12-3 or TRBV12-4 and TRBJ2-3; D may be TRBD1 (5 bases). The CDR3 is 16 residues long. Trimming cost V 5 bases and J 2 bases, with 17 bases left between them. The CDR3 DNA follows: TGTGCCAGCAGTCGATGGACAAACGGAATCACAGATACGCAGTATTTT. Encoded protein: CASSRWTNGITDTQYF.

This chain uses TRBV7-8 with TRBJ2-1, with 8 bases matching TRBD2. The CDR3 runs 17 residues. V was pared by 3 bases and J by 4 bases, with 11 bases of the junction left unmatched. Per germline, CDR1 SGHVS and CDR2 FQNEAQ. The CDR3 sequence: CASSLGPGGAGYNEQFF. As DNA, the CDR3 is TGTGCCAGCAGCTTGGGTCCGGGGGGGGCAGGGTACAATGAGCAGTTCTTC.

This clonotype occurred a few times. The V and J genes are TRBV11-2 and TRBJ2-7, with D possibly being TRBD2 (6 bases). CDR1 is SGHAT, CDR2 FQNNGV, per germline. Trimming left V 5 bases short and J 0 bases short, with 23 bases between. This CDR3 has 18 residues. This chain's CDR3 is CASSPGWRDSIYSYEQYF. The CDR3 bases are TGTGCCAGCAGCCCAGGTTGGAGGGATTCGATTTACTCCTACGAGCAGTACTTC. The variable domain in full, completed from reference TRBV11-2 and TRBJ2-7, reads EAGVAQSPRYKIIEKRQSVAFWCNPISGHATLYWYQQILGQGPKLLIQFQNNGVVDDSQLPKDRFSAERLKGVDSTLKIQPAKLEDSAVYLCASSPGWRDSIYSYEQYFGPGTRLTVT.

This clonotype was recorded once. The rearrangement joins TRBV9 to TRBJ2-7; 10 bases agree with TRBD1. This CDR3 spans 19 amino acids. Trimming cost V 4 bases and J 1 base; bases outside gene matches: 17. Germline CDR1 SGDLS, CDR2 YYNGEE. The CDR3 is CASSSRDRGSGSGSYEQYF. The DNA for the CDR3 is TGTGCCAGCAGCAGTCGGGACAGGGGAAGTGGGTCAGGGTCCTACGAGCAGTACTTC.

The V and J genes are TRBV20-1 and TRBJ1-5, with 10 bases aligning to TRBD1. This CDR3 comprises 16 residues. Trimming removed 6 bases from V and 0 bases from J; junction bases left unmatched: 8. Germline-derived CDR1 and CDR2 are DFQATT and SNEGSKA (reference sequence). As DNA, the CDR3 is TGCAGTGCCACCAGGACAGGGGGAGTTAGCAATCAGCCCCAGCATTTT. Protein: CSATRTGGVSNQPQHF.

J is TRBJ2-4 and V is TRBV7-2, with D unclear. The J call may be wrong; the DNA end is better matched by TRBJ2-7. Germline V gives CDR1 SGHTA, CDR2 FQGNSA. The length of the CDR3 is 12 residues. This CDR3 is CASSLFSSEQYF. The CDR3 nucleotides read TGTGCCAGCAGCTTATTTTCGTCCGAGCAGTACTTC.

V is TRBV28 and J is TRBJ2-1; maybe TRBD1 (6 bases). Germline V gene data show CDR1 as MDHEN and CDR2 as SYDVKM. V shed 6 bases and J shed 3 bases, with 18 bases lying between them. The CDR3 is made up of 16 amino acids. The CDR3 is CASRLGSGQFYNEQFF. DNA for the CDR3: TGTGCCAGCAGATTGGGAAGCGGACAGTTCTACAATGAGCAGTTCTTC.